The entry below gives a single T cell receptor (beta chain) sequence along with its context. This record belongs to a study of PD-1 blockade in classical Hodgkin lymphoma. Sequencing was performed with immunoSEQ multiplex PCR; in TCRdb, only in-frame clones are kept and a portion is missing. The sample records 35,000 to 40,000 clones, 70% to 90% being singletons. The CDR3 extends over 16 amino acids. CDR1 and CDR2 from the germline V gene are SGHNT and YYREEE (reference sequence). The V and J ends lost 4 bases and 4 bases respectively, with 19 bases between them. Each of the patients experienced relapse following autologous stem cell transplantation, and their brentuximab vedotin exposure differed.

This sample comprised peripheral blood mononuclear cells (PBMCs), obtained before the second cycle of nivolumab. The TCR originated in a human donor with classical Hodgkin lymphoma. The chain uses TRBV5-4 and TRBJ2-3; D tentatively fits TRBD1 or TRBD2 (5 bases each). The CDR3 DNA reads TGTGCCAGCAGCCGTAACAGGTCCCGGGGATCAGATACGCAGTATTTT. Residues: CASSRNRSRGSDTQYF.